The 20 T cell receptor beta chains given below trace back to one sample, sequenced in a study of PD-1 blockade in classical Hodgkin lymphoma. TCRdb's copy holds only in-frame clones and misses some; the assay was immunoSEQ multiplex PCR. The table lists over 10,000 clones, about 87% of them singletons, with 37% in the top ten. Every patient had relapsed following autologous stem cell transplantation, and cohorts differed in brentuximab vedotin exposure. The starting material was peripheral blood mononuclear cells (PBMCs), obtained at baseline. These receptors originate from a human donor with classical Hodgkin lymphoma.

The chain recombines TRBV10-1 with TRBJ2-1; perhaps TRBD1 as D (5 bases). With 2 bases removed from V and 2 bases from J, the gap between germline ends came to 7 bases. The V gene's germline CDR1 is WNHNN and CDR2 SYGVQD (reference sequence). The CDR3 consists of 14 residues. CDR3 amino acids: CASSEGAPYNEQFF. The CDR3 DNA reads as TGCGCCAGCAGTGAGGGGGCCCCCTACAATGAGCAGTTCTTC.

The rearrangement uses TRBV6-5 and TRBJ1-1, with 10 bases matching TRBD1. Germline CDR1 and CDR2: MNHEY and SVGAGI. This CDR3 has 15 amino acids. V lost 6 bases, J lost 0 bases, and 4 bases stayed unmatched. The CDR3 loop is CASRTGGRMNTEAFF. The CDR3 nucleotides are TGTGCCAGCAGGACAGGGGGCCGAATGAACACTGAAGCTTTCTTT.

By share, this clone counts as medium-sized. The chain couples TRBV4-1 to TRBJ1-1, with D perhaps TRBD1 (5 bases). The CDR3 runs to 14 residues. The V end lost 1 base, the J end lost 4 bases, and 10 bases lay between the germline ends. From germline, CDR1 is MGHRA and CDR2 YSYEKL. CDR3 nucleotide sequence: TGCGCCAGCAGCCAAGGGGCGGGGGGCACTGAAGCTTTCTTT. Amino acids: CASSQGAGGTEAFF.

The V call is TRBV27, the J call TRBJ2-1; 8 bases are a match to TRBD2. Trimming at V came to 5 bases and at J to 8 bases, leaving 11 bases not matched to a gene. The length of the CDR3 is 15 residues. The V gene's germline CDR1 is MNHEY and CDR2 SMNVEV (reference sequence). The CDR3 here is CASSPAGLELDEQFF. For the CDR3, the DNA is TGTGCCAGCAGTCCCGCGGGACTAGAGTTGGATGAGCAGTTCTTC.

CDR3 protein: CASSVEGHLQETQYF. In nucleotides, the CDR3 is TGTGCCAGCAGCGTAGAGGGCCACCTACAAGAGACCCAGTACTTC. The V and J genes are TRBV9 and TRBJ2-5; no firm D call. The CDR3 covers 15 residues. The germline V gene has CDR1 SGDLS and CDR2 YYNGEE. Trimming cost V 0 bases and J 2 bases, with 11 bases left between them.

The chain employs TRBV7-3 and TRBJ1-5; D is uncertain. The CDR3 runs 13 residues. In germline, CDR1 is SGHTA, CDR2 FQGTGA. V was clipped by 3 bases and J by 5 bases, with 8 bases between them. CDR3 residues: CASSFGIHQPQHF. As DNA, the CDR3 is TGTGCCAGCAGCTTCGGGATTCATCAGCCCCAGCATTTT.

The chain carries TRBV11-3 and TRBJ1-1; 9 bases fit TRBD1. Germline V CDR1 and CDR2: SGHNT, YENEEA. V lost 5 bases to trimming and J lost 2 bases; unmatched junction nucleotides: 3. CDR3 length: 14 amino acids. The CDR3 nucleotides are TGTGCCAGCAGCCTGGGACAGGGCAACACTGAAGCTTTCTTT. This codes for CASSLGQGNTEAFF. The full variable domain, in which reference TRBV11-3 and TRBJ1-1 provide the parts outside the CDR3, is EAGVVQSPRYKIIEKKQPVAFWCNPISGHNTLYWYLQNLGQGPELLIRYENEEAVDDSQLPKDRFSAERLKGVDSTLKIQPAELGDSAVYLCASSLGQGNTEAFFGQGTRLTVV.

The CDR3 sequence: CASRGMLTDTQYF. The CDR3 nucleotides are TGTGCCAGCAGAGGGATGCTCACAGATACGCAGTATTTT. The chain links TRBV2 to TRBJ2-3; D unclear. Per the germline V gene, CDR1 is SNHLY and CDR2 is FYNNEI. V lost 6 bases to trimming and J lost 2 bases, with 9 bases between them. The CDR3 length is 13 residues.

The gene calls are TRBV7-6 and TRBJ2-1, with 10 nucleotides matching TRBD1. The CDR3 covers 17 residues. V trimming: 3 bases; J trimming: 12 bases; junction bases outside the gene matches: 17. The germline gives CDR1 SGHVS, CDR2 FNYEAQ. CDR3: CASSLGMGGTGAESQFF. The CDR3 nucleotides are TGTGCCAGCAGCTTGGGGATGGGCGGGACAGGGGCCGAATCGCAGTTCTTC.

The genes are TRBV27 and TRBJ2-3; D not resolved. CDR1 and CDR2 (germline): MNHEY, SMNVEV (reference sequence). V was cut by 5 bases and J by 5 bases, with 5 bases left in between. This CDR3 has 11 amino acids. CDR3 sequence (DNA): TGTGCCAGCAGTCGAGAAGATACGCAGTATTTT. It encodes CASSREDTQYF.

This chain connects TRBV7-8 to TRBJ2-5; no clear D gene. V was trimmed by 0 bases and J by 2 bases, leaving 16 bases between them. The CDR3 has 17 amino acids. Germline V gives CDR1 SGHVS, CDR2 FQNEAQ. DNA of the CDR3: TGTGCCAGCAGCTTAGCGACGTGGGTCCGGCCTCAAGAGACCCAGTACTTC. Encoded protein: CASSLATWVRPQETQYF.

The chain links TRBV6-5 to TRBJ2-7, with 11 bases aligning to TRBD1. CDR1 is MNHEY, CDR2 SVGAGI, per germline. This CDR3 has 15 amino acids. J lost 3 bases, V lost 8 bases, and 9 bases had no gene match. CDR3 bases: TGTGCCAGCGCCCTCACGGGGACAGGGGGCTACGAGCAGTACTTC. Translation gives CASALTGTGGYEQYF.

This chain uses TRBV2 with TRBJ2-5; no clear D. The CDR3 extends over 12 amino acids. Per the germline V gene, CDR1 is SNHLY and CDR2 is FYNNEI. Trimming pared 8 bases from V and 5 bases from J, leaving 12 bases between. CDR3 residues: CASGRSGETQYF. The CDR3, as DNA: TGTGCCAGCGGGCGATCAGGCGAGACCCAGTACTTC.

This rearrangement joins TRBV7-2 to TRBJ2-3; D is uncertain. Trimming stripped 2 bases from V and 2 bases from J, with 11 bases between. This CDR3 contains 15 residues. Germline CDR1 SGHTA, CDR2 FQGNSA. This CDR3 is CASSLLLPVTDTQYF. Here the CDR3 DNA reads TGTGCCAGCAGCTTACTTCTTCCTGTCACAGATACGCAGTATTTT.

The genes are TRBV6-5 and TRBJ1-4; tentative D call: TRBD1 (6 bases). Germline values: CDR1 MNHEY, CDR2 SVGAGI. Trimming took 6 bases from V and 7 from J, leaving 15 bases between them. The CDR3 contains 14 residues. CDR3 in amino acids: CASSSQGRAEKLFF. The CDR3 DNA follows: TGTGCCAGCAGCTCGCAGGGGAGGGCTGAAAAACTGTTTTTT.

In this sample, this clone turned up once. The V gene is TRBV19, the J gene TRBJ2-1; 7 bases are shared with TRBD1. Germline CDR1 LNHDA, CDR2 SQIVND (reference sequence). This CDR3 comprises 15 residues. V shed 6 bases, J shed 4 bases, and the junction held 9 bases outside the gene matches. The CDR3 spells CASSPTAQGYNEQFF. The CDR3 DNA reads as TGTGCCAGTAGCCCCACAGCACAGGGGTACAATGAGCAGTTCTTC.

The chain joins TRBV5-1 to TRBJ2-6, with a tentative D call TRBD2 (5 bases). The CDR3 is 14 amino acids. Germline V gives CDR1 SGHRS, CDR2 YFSETQ. Trimming cost V 3 bases and J 1 base, with 5 bases left between them. CDR3 sequence: CASSSGSGANVLTF. CDR3 sequence (DNA): TGCGCCAGCAGCTCGGGATCTGGGGCCAACGTCCTGACTTTC.

The chain joins TRBV4-1 to TRBJ2-1; 13 bases agree with TRBD2. The ends lost 2 bases at V and 6 bases at J; junction bases unmatched: 7. The germline gives CDR1 MGHRA, CDR2 YSYEKL. This CDR3 spans 17 amino acids. CDR3 sequence: CASSQPIGLAGVNEQFF. The CDR3 region has the DNA TGCGCCAGCAGCCAACCGATAGGACTAGCGGGGGTCAATGAGCAGTTCTTC.

V gene TRBV19 combines with J gene TRBJ1-1; unclear D gene. This CDR3 has 15 amino acids. V was clipped by 6 bases and J by 6 bases, with 20 bases between them. Germline assignment: CDR1 LNHDA and CDR2 SQIVND (reference sequence). The CDR3 sequence: CASSSRGRAVAEAFF. Written as DNA, the CDR3 is TGTGCCAGTAGCAGCCGAGGGCGAGCTGTCGCTGAAGCTTTCTTT.

This clone showed up just once. The V call is TRBV28, the J call TRBJ2-7; D remains unclear. Trimming stripped 1 base from V and 7 bases from J, with 5 bases between. CDR1 is MDHEN, CDR2 SYDVKM, per germline. There are 11 residues in the CDR3. The CDR3, as DNA: TGTGCCAGCAGTTTATCCAGTGAGCAGTACTTC. Residues: CASSLSSEQYF.